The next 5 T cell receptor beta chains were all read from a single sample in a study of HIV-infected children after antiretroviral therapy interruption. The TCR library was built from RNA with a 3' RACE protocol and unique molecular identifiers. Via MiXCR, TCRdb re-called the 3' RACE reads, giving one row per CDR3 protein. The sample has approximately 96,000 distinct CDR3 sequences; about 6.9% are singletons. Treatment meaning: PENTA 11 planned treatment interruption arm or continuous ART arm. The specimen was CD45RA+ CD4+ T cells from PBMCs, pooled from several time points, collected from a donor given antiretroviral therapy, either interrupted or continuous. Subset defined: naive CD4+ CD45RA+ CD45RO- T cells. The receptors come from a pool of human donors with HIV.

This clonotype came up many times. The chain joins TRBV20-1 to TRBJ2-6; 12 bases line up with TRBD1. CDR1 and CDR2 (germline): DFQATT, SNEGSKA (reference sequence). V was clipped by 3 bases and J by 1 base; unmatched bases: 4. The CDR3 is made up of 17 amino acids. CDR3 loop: CSARGQGALSGANVLTF. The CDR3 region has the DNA TGCAGTGCTAGGGGACAGGGGGCGTTGTCTGGGGCCAACGTCCTGACTTTC.

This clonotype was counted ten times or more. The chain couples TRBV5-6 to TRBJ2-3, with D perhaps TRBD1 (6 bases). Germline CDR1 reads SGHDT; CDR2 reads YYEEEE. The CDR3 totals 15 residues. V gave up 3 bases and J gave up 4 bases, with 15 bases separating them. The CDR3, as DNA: TGTGCCAGCAGCTCCCCGGCAGGGGTGGCAGATACGCAGTATTTT. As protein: CASSSPAGVADTQYF.

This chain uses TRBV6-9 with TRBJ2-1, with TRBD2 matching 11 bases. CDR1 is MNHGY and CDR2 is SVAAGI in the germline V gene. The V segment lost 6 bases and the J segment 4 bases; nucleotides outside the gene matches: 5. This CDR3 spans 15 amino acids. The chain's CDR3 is CASRVGLAAYNEQFF. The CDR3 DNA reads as TGTGCCAGCAGAGTGGGACTAGCGGCATACAATGAGCAGTTCTTC.

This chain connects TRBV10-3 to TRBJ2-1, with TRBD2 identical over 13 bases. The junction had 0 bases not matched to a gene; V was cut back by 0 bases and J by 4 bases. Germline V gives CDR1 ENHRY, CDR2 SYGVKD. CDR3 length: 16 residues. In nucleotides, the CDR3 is TGTGCCATCAGTGAGTCACTAGCGGGGGGGTACAATGAGCAGTTCTTC. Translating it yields CAISESLAGGYNEQFF.

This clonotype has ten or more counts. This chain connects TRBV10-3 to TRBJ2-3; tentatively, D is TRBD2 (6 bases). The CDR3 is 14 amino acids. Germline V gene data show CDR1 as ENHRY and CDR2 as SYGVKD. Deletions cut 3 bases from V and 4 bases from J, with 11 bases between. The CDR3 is CAISETSPADTQYF. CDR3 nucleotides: TGTGCCATCAGTGAAACTAGCCCCGCAGATACGCAGTATTTT.